This TCR beta chain came from a study of blood T cell repertoires in COVID-19. In the study overall: Spain, Italy and the United States supplied samples that represented acute and convalescent COVID-19. In each case, the material was cDNA or gDNA derived from T cells, B-cell-depleted T cells, or PBMCs.

V lost 3 bases to trimming and J lost 0 bases, with 9 bases between them. The germline CDR1 and CDR2 sequences are SGHKS and YYEKEE (reference sequence). This CDR3 contains 15 residues. Original methodology: Nucleated cell number was recorded as an estimate derived from reference gene primer amplification. The repertoire was sequenced with immunoSEQ multiplex PCR; TCRdb's copy has only in-frame clones and lacks some. V, J and clone size were drawn from that table, and D and trimming were deduced from the DNA. The data show 150,000 to 200,000 clones, roughly 82% seen once. The sequencing sample was made of peripheral blood. The sequence was collected from a woman aged 70-85 years with acute or convalescent COVID-19. The chain uses TRBV5-5 and TRBJ2-2, with TRBD2 as a possible D gene (6 bases). The CDR3 DNA reads as TGTGCCAGCAGCTCGGAGGGCGCGAACACCGGGGAGCTGTTTTTT. Its translation: CASSSEGANTGELFF.